This paragraph covers one T cell receptor (beta chain) sequence. Authors' methods: Estimation of nucleated cell counts was performed using reference gene primer amplification. Produced via immunoSEQ multiplex PCR; TCRdb's table is partial and in-frame only. That table gives V, J and clone size, and the DNA gave D and trimming. The table lists roughly 360,000 clones, about four fifths of them singletons. These data are taken from a study of blood T cell repertoires in COVID-19. Study context: Donors in the United States, Italy and Spain gave samples during acute or convalescent COVID-19. T cells, B-cell-depleted T cells, or PBMCs provided the cDNA or gDNA that served as material.

Germline V lookup: CDR1 LNHDA, CDR2 SQIVND (reference sequence). The CDR3 spans 15 residues. V lost 3 bases to trimming and J lost 1 base; unmatched junction nucleotides: 5. The source is a human donor with acute or convalescent COVID-19. The donor label of this sample is uncertain. Sequencing input: peripheral blood. The V call is TRBV19, the J call TRBJ1-1; 7 bases are shared with TRBD1. The CDR3 DNA is TGTGCCAGTAGTATCGGACAGGTTTGGAACACTGAAGCTTTCTTT. It translates to CASSIGQVWNTEAFF.